These 29 T cell receptor beta chains came from one sample sequenced in a study of blood T cell repertoires in COVID-19. Sequencing was performed with immunoSEQ multiplex PCR; in TCRdb, only in-frame clones are kept and a portion is missing. The sample holds about 260,000 clones; less than 90% are singletons and the top ten take almost 2%. Input material: peripheral blood. All receptors derive from a man aged 25 to 40 with active or convalescent COVID-19.

V gene TRBV18 combines with J gene TRBJ2-3; 9 positions match TRBD2. J gave up 9 bases and V 3 bases, and 7 bases lay outside the gene matches. The CDR3 runs 14 residues. Germline CDR1 KGHSH, CDR2 LQKENI. The CDR3 coding sequence is TGTGCCAGCTCACCCACCGAACTAGCGGGCACGCAGTATTTT. Its protein is CASSPTELAGTQYF.

The rearrangement joins TRBV5-5 to TRBJ2-1; 10 nucleotides align to TRBD1. The CDR3 contains 14 residues. Germline loops: CDR1 SGHKS, CDR2 YYEKEE (reference sequence). V gave up 4 bases and J gave up 9 bases; unmatched junction bases: 7. The CDR3 loop reads CASSPTRQGAEQFF. The CDR3 DNA reads TGTGCCAGCAGCCCCACCCGACAGGGGGCTGAGCAGTTCTTC.

V gene TRBV6-5 combines with J gene TRBJ2-5, with D perhaps matching TRBD1 (6 bases). The germline CDR1 and CDR2 sequences are MNHEY and SVGAGI. The CDR3 is 15 residues long. V gave up 3 bases and J gave up 1 base, with 12 bases separating them. The CDR3 nucleotides are TGTGCCAGCAGTTATCTGCAGGGGCCCCAAGAGACCCAGTACTTC. Translating it yields CASSYLQGPQETQYF.

This clone occurred a few times. This chain uses TRBV7-8 with TRBJ2-1, with 8 positions matching TRBD2. Germline V CDR1 and CDR2: SGHVS, FQNEAQ. Germline trimming cut 5 bases from V and 8 bases from J; bases unmatched to any gene: 11. CDR3 length: 15 amino acids. The CDR3, as DNA: TGTGCCAGCAGCCGAGCGGGACTAGATAATGATGAGCAGTTCTTC. Translated: CASSRAGLDNDEQFF.

This clone has ten or more counts. V is TRBV6-2 or TRBV6-3 and J is TRBJ2-5, with a possible D match to TRBD2 (5 bases). This CDR3 is 13 amino acids long. V was clipped by 4 bases and J by 2 bases, with 8 bases between them. The germline V gene has CDR1 MNHEY and CDR2 SVGEGT. The CDR3 is CASSFREQETQYF. Here the CDR3 DNA reads TGTGCCAGCAGTTTTCGGGAACAAGAGACCCAGTACTTC.

The CDR3 DNA sequence: TGCAGTGCGAGTAGAGGGGGCAGGTTTAACTATGGCTACACCTTC. It yields the protein CSASRGGRFNYGYTF. V usage is TRBV20-1 and J usage is TRBJ1-2; the match to TRBD1 covers 7 bases. V shed 6 bases and J 1 base; nucleotides not matched to a gene: 11. This CDR3 region has 15 residues. Germline V CDR1 and CDR2: DFQATT, SNEGSKA (reference sequence).

V and J are TRBV12-3 or TRBV12-4 and TRBJ2-2; D remains ambiguous. Trimming cost V 7 bases and J 6 bases, with 12 bases left between them. This CDR3 spans 13 amino acids. The CDR3 bases are TGTGCCAGCATCCTTTCGTCGGCCGGGGAGCTGTTTTTT. It encodes CASILSSAGELFF.

This clone was picked up a small number of times. The chain joins TRBV29-1 to TRBJ1-4; 11 bases are shared with TRBD1. Germline-derived CDR1 and CDR2 are SQVTM and ANQGSEA. The length of the CDR3 is 15 residues. Germline trimming cut 1 base from V and 10 bases from J; bases unmatched to any gene: 8. The CDR3 DNA is TGCAGCGTTGAAGTGGGAGGACAGGGGGCGGGAAAACTGTTTTTT. It codes for CSVEVGGQGAGKLFF.

This clone was seen just once. The V and J genes are TRBV27 and TRBJ1-5, with TRBD1 matching over 11 bases. V lost 6 bases to trimming and J lost 4 bases; unmatched junction nucleotides: 5. Germline CDR1 is MNHEY and CDR2 is SMNVEV (reference sequence). CDR3 size: 15 residues. DNA for the CDR3: TGTGCCAGCAGCACCGGACAGGGGGCGAATCAGCCCCAGCATTTT. It specifies CASSTGQGANQPQHF.

The rearrangement links TRBV6-5 to TRBJ2-5; the D gene is possibly TRBD1 (6 bases). Germline CDR1 MNHEY, CDR2 SVGAGI. The CDR3 length is 14 residues. V was clipped by 5 bases and J by 2 bases, with 12 bases between them. The CDR3 DNA reads as TGTGCCAGCAGTATAGGACAGACTCAAGAGACCCAGTACTTC. Protein: CASSIGQTQETQYF.

V and J are TRBV7-2 and TRBJ2-7; TRBD1 might be the D (7 bases). Per germline, CDR1 SGHTA and CDR2 FQGNSA. The V end was cut by 5 bases, the J end by 3 bases, with 17 bases between. The CDR3 covers 15 residues. The CDR3 sequence is CASSPQGGPYYEQYF. CDR3 nucleotides: TGTGCCAGCAGCCCTCAGGGGGGCCCTTACTACGAGCAGTACTTC.

The chain recombines TRBV7-2 with TRBJ2-3; possibly TRBD1 for D (6 bases). The V end lost 4 bases, the J end lost 5 bases, and 13 bases lay between the germline ends. The length of the CDR3 is 14 residues. Germline-derived CDR1 and CDR2 are SGHTA and FQGNSA. The CDR3 here is CASSSDRTVDTQYF. As DNA, the CDR3 is TGTGCCAGCAGCTCAGACAGGACTGTAGATACGCAGTATTTT.

V usage is TRBV5-1 and J usage is TRBJ1-1, with 8 bases that match TRBD1. The ends lost 1 base at V and 4 bases at J; junction bases unmatched: 15. CDR1 and CDR2 from the germline V gene are SGHRS and YFSETQ. CDR3 length: 18 residues. The CDR3 nucleotides read TGCGCCAGCAGCTTGACCCCCGGGACAGGAGGAGGGGGCACTGAAGCTTTCTTT. It encodes CASSLTPGTGGGGTEAFF.

The chain joins TRBV2 to TRBJ1-2; 7 positions match TRBD1. After removal of 6 bases from V and 8 bases from J, the junction contained 12 bases not matched to a gene. CDR3 size: 14 residues. CDR1 and CDR2 (germline): SNHLY, FYNNEI. CDR3 bases: TGTGCCAGCAGAGGCACACAGGGGCTTTTAGGCTACACCTTC. Amino acid sequence: CASRGTQGLLGYTF.

The gene calls are TRBV30 and TRBJ1-1, with D perhaps TRBD1 (5 bases). Trimming took 5 bases from V and 2 from J, leaving 12 bases between them. The CDR3 runs to 13 residues. Germline CDR1 reads GTSNPN; CDR2 reads SVGIG (reference sequence). CDR3 sequence (DNA): TGTGCCTGGGGCAGCGGGGGTAACACTGAAGCTTTCTTT. This codes for CAWGSGGNTEAFF.

The V and J genes are TRBV19 and TRBJ2-7; TRBD2 matches 10 bases. Germline values: CDR1 LNHDA, CDR2 SQIVND (reference sequence). The CDR3 is 16 amino acids. Unmatched junction bases numbered 3, after V lost 1 base and J lost 0 bases. The CDR3 region is CASSIVAGGVSYEQYF. The CDR3, as DNA: TGTGCCAGTAGTATAGTAGCGGGGGGTGTCTCCTACGAGCAGTACTTC.

The chain employs TRBV10-2 and TRBJ2-1; 10 nucleotides match TRBD2. V gave up 5 bases and J gave up 10 bases; unmatched junction bases: 5. Looked up from germline, CDR1 is WSHSY and CDR2 is SAAADI. There are 13 residues in the CDR3. CDR3 in amino acids: CASSITSGDEQFF. The CDR3 DNA reads TGCGCCAGCAGTATTACTAGCGGGGACGAGCAGTTCTTC.

The genes are TRBV19 and TRBJ2-3; 13 positions agree with TRBD2. The CDR3 is made up of 16 amino acids. Per germline, CDR1 LNHDA and CDR2 SQIVND (reference sequence). After removal of 7 bases from V and 1 base from J, the junction contained 5 bases not matched to a gene. The CDR3 DNA reads TGTGCCAGTACACCTACTAGCGGGGGGGGCACAGATACGCAGTATTTT. Translating gives CASTPTSGGGTDTQYF.

This sequence joins TRBV3-1 (or the pseudogene TRBV3-2) and TRBJ2-5; TRBD1 matches 7 bases. The V gene's germline CDR1 is LGHDT and CDR2 YNNKEL (reference sequence). V was pared by 5 bases and J by 2 bases, with 14 bases of the junction left unmatched. The CDR3 covers 17 residues. Here the CDR3 reads CASSERRRDRTQETQYF. The DNA of the CDR3 is TGTGCCAGCAGCGAACGACGCCGGGACAGAACACAAGAGACCCAGTACTTC.

This sequence joins TRBV6-5 and TRBJ1-1; 8 bases match TRBD1. This CDR3 is built from 15 residues. Germline V gene sequence: CDR1 MNHEY, CDR2 SVGAGI. Trimming at V came to 10 bases and at J to 0 bases, leaving 10 bases not matched to a gene. As DNA, the CDR3 is TGTGCCACCCAGACAGGGGCCAACATGAACACTGAAGCTTTCTTT. This sequence encodes CATQTGANMNTEAFF.

This clone was counted once. This chain joins TRBV5-4 and TRBJ2-3, with 10 positions matching TRBD2. Losses at the gene ends were 4 bases for V and 6 bases for J; bases not matched to a gene: 8. The length of the CDR3 is 15 residues. Looked up from germline, CDR1 is SGHNT and CDR2 is YYREEE (reference sequence). Written as DNA, the CDR3 is TGTGCCAGCAGCCAAGAGCGGGGGGGGGCTGATACGCAGTATTTT. It encodes CASSQERGGADTQYF.

The rearrangement uses TRBV11-1 and TRBJ1-6; 7 bases match TRBD1. The trim removed 5 bases at V and 5 bases at J, leaving 6 bases unmatched. Germline assignment: CDR1 SGHAT and CDR2 FQDESV (reference sequence). The CDR3 is 15 amino acids. CDR3 nucleotides: TGTGCCAGCAGCCGACAGGGTCCACATAATTCACCCCTCCACTTT. As protein: CASSRQGPHNSPLHF.

The V gene is TRBV3-1 (or the pseudogene TRBV3-2), the J gene TRBJ2-2; D perhaps matches TRBD2 (6 bases). Germline V gene sequence: CDR1 LGHDT, CDR2 YNNKEL (reference sequence). V lost 4 bases and J lost 0, with 15 bases in between. This CDR3 spans 17 amino acids. The DNA of the CDR3 is TGTGCCAGCAGCCGGAGGGGAGGCTTAGCGAACACCGGGGAGCTGTTTTTT. This translates into CASSRRGGLANTGELFF.

J is TRBJ2-7 and V is TRBV11-2; D is ambiguous. Germline-derived CDR1 and CDR2 are SGHAT and FQNNGV. The V and J ends lost 4 bases and 10 bases respectively, with 8 bases between them. The length of the CDR3 is 10 residues. CDR3 bases: TGTGCCAGCAGCTCCCAGGCCCAGTACTTC. Amino acids: CASSSQAQYF.

The J gene is TRBJ2-7, the V gene TRBV10-3, with D uncertain. The CDR3 covers 13 residues. Per the germline V gene, CDR1 is ENHRY and CDR2 is SYGVKD. Trimming cost V 5 bases and J 1 base, with 9 bases left between them. For the CDR3, the DNA is TGTGCCATCAGTATGACAAGTTCCTACGAGCAGTACTTC. Its translation is CAISMTSSYEQYF.

CDR3 DNA: TGTGCCAGCAGCCCCCCGCTCGGGGGAATAAGTACAGATACGCAGTATTTT. This encodes CASSPPLGGISTDTQYF. The chain joins TRBV9 to TRBJ2-3, with D perhaps matching TRBD2 (6 bases). Germline V gene data show CDR1 as SGDLS and CDR2 as YYNGEE. The CDR3 length is 17 residues. V lost 4 bases and J lost 3, with 21 bases in between.

The chain combines TRBV9 with TRBJ1-2; D is unclear. Per germline, CDR1 SGDLS and CDR2 YYNGEE. The length of the CDR3 is 13 residues. V was clipped by 0 bases and J by 4 bases, with 7 bases between them. CDR3 DNA sequence: TGTGCCAGCAGCGTAGGGCAGGCCTATGGCTACACCTTC. Residues: CASSVGQAYGYTF.

The chain employs TRBV10-3 and TRBJ2-5, with a weak D call TRBD1 (5 bases). Germline CDR1 ENHRY, CDR2 SYGVKD. The CDR3 contains 15 residues. Trimming cost V 3 bases and J 7 bases, with 18 bases left between them. The CDR3 DNA sequence: TGTGCCATCAGTGACTCGGAGACAGCTGGTGGGACCCAGTACTTC. As protein: CAISDSETAGGTQYF.

The rearrangement uses TRBV20-1 and TRBJ1-1, with D hard to call. This CDR3 contains 15 residues. Per germline, CDR1 DFQATT and CDR2 SNEGSKA (reference sequence). Trimming removed 3 bases at V and 1 base at J, with 15 bases between. The CDR3 sequence: CSASDVGKSNTEAFF. The CDR3 DNA sequence: TGCAGTGCTAGTGACGTCGGGAAGTCGAACACTGAAGCTTTCTTT.